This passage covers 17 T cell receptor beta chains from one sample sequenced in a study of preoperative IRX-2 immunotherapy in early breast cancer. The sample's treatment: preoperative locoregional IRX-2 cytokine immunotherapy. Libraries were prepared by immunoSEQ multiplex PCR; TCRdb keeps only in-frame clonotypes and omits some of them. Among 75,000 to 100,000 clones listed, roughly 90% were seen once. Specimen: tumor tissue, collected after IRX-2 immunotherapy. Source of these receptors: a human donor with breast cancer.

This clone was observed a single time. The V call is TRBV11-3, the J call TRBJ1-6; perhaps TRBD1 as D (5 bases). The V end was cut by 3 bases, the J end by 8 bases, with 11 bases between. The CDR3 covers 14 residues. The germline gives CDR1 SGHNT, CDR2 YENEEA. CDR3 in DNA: TGTGCCAGCAGCTTGCGGCAGGGAGATTCACCCCTCCACTTT. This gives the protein CASSLRQGDSPLHF.

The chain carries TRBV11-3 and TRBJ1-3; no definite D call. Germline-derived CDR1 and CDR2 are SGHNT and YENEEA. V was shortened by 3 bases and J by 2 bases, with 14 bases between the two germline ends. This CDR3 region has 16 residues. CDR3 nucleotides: TGTGCCAGCAGCTTGGATACGCCAGGAGCTGGAAACACCATATATTTT. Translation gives CASSLDTPGAGNTIYF.

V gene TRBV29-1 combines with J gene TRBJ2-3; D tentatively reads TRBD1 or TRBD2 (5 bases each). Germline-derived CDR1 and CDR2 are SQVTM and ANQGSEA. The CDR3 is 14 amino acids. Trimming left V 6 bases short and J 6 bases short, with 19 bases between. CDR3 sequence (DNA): TGCAGCGTCCCGGGGCCCCACACCCGGGATACGCAGTATTTT. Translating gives CSVPGPHTRDTQYF.

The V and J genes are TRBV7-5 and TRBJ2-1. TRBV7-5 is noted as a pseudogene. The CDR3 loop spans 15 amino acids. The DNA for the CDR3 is TGTGCCAGCAGCGACCAACGACAAGGGGAGTATGAGCAGTTCTTC. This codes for CASSDQRQGEYEQFF.

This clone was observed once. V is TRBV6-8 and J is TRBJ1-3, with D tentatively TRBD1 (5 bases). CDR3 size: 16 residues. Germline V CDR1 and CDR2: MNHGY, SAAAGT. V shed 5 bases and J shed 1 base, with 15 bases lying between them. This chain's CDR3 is CASSGGTAASGNTIYF. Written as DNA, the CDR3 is TGTGCCAGCAGTGGGGGGACGGCCGCTTCTGGAAACACCATATATTTT.

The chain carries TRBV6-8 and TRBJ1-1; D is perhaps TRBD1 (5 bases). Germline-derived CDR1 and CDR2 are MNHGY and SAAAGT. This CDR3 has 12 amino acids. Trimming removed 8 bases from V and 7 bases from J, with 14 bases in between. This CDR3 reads CASGRGGSEAFF. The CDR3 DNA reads TGTGCCAGCGGACGCGGGGGGAGTGAAGCTTTCTTT.

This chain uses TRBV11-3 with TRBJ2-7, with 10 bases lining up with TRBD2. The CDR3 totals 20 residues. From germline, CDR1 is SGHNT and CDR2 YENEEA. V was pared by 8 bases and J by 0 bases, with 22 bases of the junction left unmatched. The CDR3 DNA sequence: TGTGCCAGCTACCGGGACTCCAGGACTAGCGGCGGATATAGCTCCTACGAGCAGTACTTC. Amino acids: CASYRDSRTSGGYSSYEQYF.

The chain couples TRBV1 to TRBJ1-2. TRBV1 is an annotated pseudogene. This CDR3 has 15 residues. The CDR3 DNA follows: TGCGCCAGCAGCCCCGGGAGGACGGATAACTATGGCTACACCTTC. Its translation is CASSPGRTDNYGYTF.

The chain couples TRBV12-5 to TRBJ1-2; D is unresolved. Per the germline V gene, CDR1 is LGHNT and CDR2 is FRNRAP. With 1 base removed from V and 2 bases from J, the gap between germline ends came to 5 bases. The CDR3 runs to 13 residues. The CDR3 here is CASGLGHNYGYTF. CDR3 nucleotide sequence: TGTGCTAGTGGTTTGGGGCACAACTATGGCTACACCTTC.

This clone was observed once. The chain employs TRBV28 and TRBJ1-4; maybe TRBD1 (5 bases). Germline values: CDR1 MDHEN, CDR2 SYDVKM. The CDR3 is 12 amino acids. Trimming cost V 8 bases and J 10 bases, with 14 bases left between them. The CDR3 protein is CASSGTTGKLFF. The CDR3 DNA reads TGTGCCAGCTCCGGGACCACGGGAAAACTGTTTTTT.

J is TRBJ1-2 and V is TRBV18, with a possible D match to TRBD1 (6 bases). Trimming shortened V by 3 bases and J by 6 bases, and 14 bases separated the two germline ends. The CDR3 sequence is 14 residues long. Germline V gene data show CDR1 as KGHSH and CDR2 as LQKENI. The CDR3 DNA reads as TGTGCCAGCTCACCCCTACAGGGTGAACATGGCTACACCTTC. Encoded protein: CASSPLQGEHGYTF.

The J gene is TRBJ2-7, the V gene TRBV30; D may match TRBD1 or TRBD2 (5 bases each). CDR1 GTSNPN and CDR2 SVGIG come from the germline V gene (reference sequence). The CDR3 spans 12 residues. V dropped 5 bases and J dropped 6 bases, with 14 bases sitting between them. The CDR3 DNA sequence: TGTGCCTGGGGGACCAGACCTGGCGAGCAGTACTTC. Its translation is CAWGTRPGEQYF.

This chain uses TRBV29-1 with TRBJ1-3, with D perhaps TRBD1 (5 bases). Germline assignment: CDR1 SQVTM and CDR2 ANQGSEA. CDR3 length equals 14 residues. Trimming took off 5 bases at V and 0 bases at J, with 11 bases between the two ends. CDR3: CSVQGPFSGNTIYF. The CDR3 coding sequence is TGCAGCGTTCAGGGACCGTTCTCTGGAAACACCATATATTTT.

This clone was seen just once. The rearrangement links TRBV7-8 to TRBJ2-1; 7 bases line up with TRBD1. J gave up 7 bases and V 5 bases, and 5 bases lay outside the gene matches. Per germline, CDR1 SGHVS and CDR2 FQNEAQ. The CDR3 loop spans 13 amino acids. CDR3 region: CASSLQGWNEQFF. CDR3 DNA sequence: TGTGCCAGCAGCCTACAGGGGTGGAATGAGCAGTTCTTC. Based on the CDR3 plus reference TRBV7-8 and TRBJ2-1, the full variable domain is GAGVSQSPRYKVAKRGQDVALRCDPISGHVSLFWYQQALGQGPEFLTYFQNEAQLDKSGLPSDRFFAERPEGSVSTLKIQRTQQEDSAVYLCASSLQGWNEQFFGPGTRLTVL.

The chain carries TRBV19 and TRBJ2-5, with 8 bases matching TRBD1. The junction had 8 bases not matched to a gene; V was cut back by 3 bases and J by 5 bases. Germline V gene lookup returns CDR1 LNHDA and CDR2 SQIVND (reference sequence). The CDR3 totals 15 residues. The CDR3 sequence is CASSIGQGREETQYF. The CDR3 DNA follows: TGTGCCAGTAGTATCGGACAGGGCCGTGAGGAGACCCAGTACTTC.

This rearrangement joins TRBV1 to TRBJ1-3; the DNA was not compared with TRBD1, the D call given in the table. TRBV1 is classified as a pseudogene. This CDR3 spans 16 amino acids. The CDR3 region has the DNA TGCGCCAGCAGCCAGGGACAGGGGGCGTCTGGAAACACCATATATTTT. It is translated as CASSQGQGASGNTIYF.

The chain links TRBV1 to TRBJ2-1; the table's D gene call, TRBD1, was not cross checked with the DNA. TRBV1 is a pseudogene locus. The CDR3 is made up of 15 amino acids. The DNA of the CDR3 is TGCGCCAGCAGCCAGGGACAGGGGGCCTACAATGAGCAGTTCTTC. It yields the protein CASSQGQGAYNEQFF.